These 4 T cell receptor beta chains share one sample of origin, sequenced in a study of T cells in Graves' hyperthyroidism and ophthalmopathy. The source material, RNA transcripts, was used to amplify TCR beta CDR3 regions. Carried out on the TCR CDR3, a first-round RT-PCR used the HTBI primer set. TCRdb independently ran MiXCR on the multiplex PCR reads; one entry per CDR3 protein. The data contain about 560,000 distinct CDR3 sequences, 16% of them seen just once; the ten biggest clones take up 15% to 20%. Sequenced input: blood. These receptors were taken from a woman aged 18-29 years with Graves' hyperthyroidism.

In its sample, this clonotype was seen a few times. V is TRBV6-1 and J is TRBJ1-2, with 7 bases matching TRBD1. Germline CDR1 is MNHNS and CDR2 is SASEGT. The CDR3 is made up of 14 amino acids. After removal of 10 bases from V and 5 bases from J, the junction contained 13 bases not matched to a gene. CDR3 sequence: CATRRQGNTYGYTF. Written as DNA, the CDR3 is TGTGCCACCCGGCGACAGGGAAATACTTATGGCTACACCTTC.

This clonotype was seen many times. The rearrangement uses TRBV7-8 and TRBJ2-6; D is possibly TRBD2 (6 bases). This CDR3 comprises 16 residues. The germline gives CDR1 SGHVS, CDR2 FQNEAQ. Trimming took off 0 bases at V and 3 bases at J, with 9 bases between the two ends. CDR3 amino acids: CASSLAGGIGANVLTF. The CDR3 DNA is TGTGCCAGCAGCTTAGCGGGGGGAATTGGGGCCAACGTCCTGACTTTC. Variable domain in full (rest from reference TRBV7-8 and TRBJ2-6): GAGVSQSPRYKVAKRGQDVALRCDPISGHVSLFWYQQALGQGPEFLTYFQNEAQLDKSGLPSDRFFAERPEGSVSTLKIQRTQQEDSAVYLCASSLAGGIGANVLTFGAGSRLTVL.

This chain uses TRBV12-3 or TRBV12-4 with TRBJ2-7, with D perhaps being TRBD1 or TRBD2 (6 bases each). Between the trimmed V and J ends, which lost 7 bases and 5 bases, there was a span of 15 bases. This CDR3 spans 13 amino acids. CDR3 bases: TGTGCCAGCAACCTGGGGGGCGTACACGAGCAGTACTTC. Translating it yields CASNLGGVHEQYF.

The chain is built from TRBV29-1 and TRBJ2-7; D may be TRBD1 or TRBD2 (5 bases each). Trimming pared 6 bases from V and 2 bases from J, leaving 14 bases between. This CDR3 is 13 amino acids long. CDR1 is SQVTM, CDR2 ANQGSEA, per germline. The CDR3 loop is CSVAGTATYEQYF. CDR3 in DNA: TGCAGCGTGGCCGGGACCGCGACCTACGAGCAGTACTTC.